The table lists the clone carrying this TCR beta chain with a few counts. There were no patients who had received any treatment before thyroid surgery. Germline V lookup: CDR1 MNHNS, CDR2 SASEGT. CDR3 length: 15 residues. V gave up 6 bases and J gave up 4 bases; unmatched junction bases: 12. TCRdb reprocessed the PCR reads via MiXCR. The sample carries tens of thousands of clones, about 20% recorded once. The record originates from a study of metastatic and nonmetastatic thyroid tumors. The sequenced sample consisted of blood. The V and J genes are TRBV6-1 and TRBJ2-7; 7 bases are a match to TRBD1. The origin of this receptor is a female donor with papillary thyroid cancer or a benign thyroid nodule (not recorded which). Some clones in this sample may be carry-over from other donors' samples. In nucleotides, the CDR3 is TGTGCCAGCAGAGGCCCATCACAGGGGTTTTACGAGCAGTACTTC. It yields the protein CASRGPSQGFYEQYF.